Listed below are T cell receptor beta chains from one sample, sequenced in a study of Graves' ophthalmopathy and Graves' hyperthyroidism. TCRdb re-called the multiplex PCR reads with MiXCR, one entry per CDR3 protein. The data contain more than 1,000,000 distinct CDR3 sequences, about two fifths of them singletons. Sequenced input: peripheral blood or thyroid tissue (not recorded which). The receptors stem from an adult man with Graves' hyperthyroidism. CDR3s include the opening cysteine and the closing phenylalanine or tryptophan. The order of the fields is D gene, clone size, V gene, J gene, CDR3 protein, CDR3 DNA. A D gene is named only where the DNA matches it firmly. Size tells how often a clone was seen (once, few, many) or the class of an expanded clone, and some rows leave it out.

d_call: NA
clone_size: NA
v_call: TRBV4-1
j_call: TRBJ1-4
cdr3_aa: CASSQFRGRADEKLFF
cdr3_nt: TGCGCCAGCAGCCAGTTCCGAGGTCGAGCCGATGAAAAACTGTTTTTT

d_call: NA
clone_size: NA
v_call: TRBV29-1
j_call: TRBJ1-3
cdr3_aa: CSAGGGWYTIYF
cdr3_nt: TGCAGTGCGGGGGGGGGCTGGTACACCATATATTTT

d_call: NA
clone_size: many
v_call: TRBV10-3
j_call: TRBJ2-7
cdr3_aa: CATRTESYEQYF
cdr3_nt: TGTGCCACCCGGACGGAATCCTACGAGCAGTACTTC

d_call: TRBD1
clone_size: few
v_call: TRBV30
j_call: TRBJ1-1
cdr3_aa: CASKGQGTEAFF
cdr3_nt: TGTGCCTCGAAGGGACAGGGCACTGAAGCTTTCTTT

d_call: TRBD2
clone_size: NA
v_call: TRBV20-1
j_call: TRBJ2-2
cdr3_aa: CSASGGGRFF
cdr3_nt: TGCAGTGCTTCGGGCGGGGGGCGGTTTTTT

d_call: NA
clone_size: NA
v_call: TRBV20-1
j_call: TRBJ1-1
cdr3_aa: CSAKGSAGVTEAFF
cdr3_nt: TGCAGTGCTAAAGGTTCGGCAGGGGTTACTGAAGCTTTCTTT

d_call: NA
clone_size: NA
v_call: TRBV5-1
j_call: TRBJ2-7
cdr3_aa: CASSLNPGTGLRYEQYF
cdr3_nt: TGCGCCAGCAGTCTAAATCCCGGGACGGGACTCCGCTACGAGCAGTACTTC

d_call: TRBD1
clone_size: NA
v_call: TRBV2
j_call: TRBJ1-2
cdr3_aa: CASRGDSGYTF
cdr3_nt: TGTGCCAGCAGGGGGGACAGTGGCTACACCTTC

d_call: TRBD1
clone_size: NA
v_call: TRBV12-3/TRBV12-4
j_call: TRBJ2-5
cdr3_aa: CASSPLDRGQRETQYF
cdr3_nt: TGTGCCAGCAGTCCCCTAGACAGGGGGCAAAGGGAGACCCAGTACTTC

d_call: TRBD1
clone_size: NA
v_call: TRBV15
j_call: TRBJ1-2
cdr3_aa: CATSSVRDRGHGGYTF
cdr3_nt: TGTGCCACCAGCAGCGTCCGGGACAGGGGACACGGTGGCTACACCTTC

d_call: NA
clone_size: many
v_call: TRBV29-1
j_call: TRBJ2-2
cdr3_aa: CSVGKGMNTGELFF
cdr3_nt: TGCAGCGTTGGCAAAGGGATGAACACCGGGGAGCTGTTTTTT

d_call: TRBD1
clone_size: NA
v_call: TRBV2
j_call: TRBJ1-2
cdr3_aa: CASSEATGGNYGYTF
cdr3_nt: TGTGCCAGCAGTGAAGCGACAGGGGGCAACTATGGCTACACCTTC

d_call: TRBD2
clone_size: many
v_call: TRBV29-1
j_call: TRBJ2-5
cdr3_aa: CSVPRASGQETQYF
cdr3_nt: TGCAGCGTCCCCCGGGCTAGCGGGCAAGAGACCCAGTACTTC

d_call: NA
clone_size: NA
v_call: TRBV19
j_call: TRBJ1-5
cdr3_aa: CASSRQAQHF
cdr3_nt: TGTGCCAGTAGTCGACAGGCCCAGCATTTT

d_call: TRBD2
clone_size: once
v_call: TRBV29-1
j_call: TRBJ2-5
cdr3_aa: CSVVPGTSGVETQYF
cdr3_nt: TGCAGCGTTGTCCCCGGGACTAGTGGGGTGGAGACCCAGTACTTC

d_call: TRBD1
clone_size: many
v_call: TRBV5-4
j_call: TRBJ2-5
cdr3_aa: CASSFQDRGPETQYF
cdr3_nt: TGTGCCAGCAGCTTCCAGGACAGGGGGCCAGAGACCCAGTACTTC

d_call: NA
clone_size: many
v_call: TRBV10-3
j_call: TRBJ2-2
cdr3_aa: CAISDHTTGHTGELFF
cdr3_nt: TGTGCCATCAGTGACCATACTACAGGGCACACCGGGGAGCTGTTTTTT

d_call: TRBD2
clone_size: NA
v_call: TRBV7-2
j_call: TRBJ2-5
cdr3_aa: CASSLWLAEETQYF
cdr3_nt: TGTGCCAGCAGCTTGTGGCTAGCGGAAGAGACCCAGTACTTC

d_call: NA
clone_size: many
v_call: TRBV6-5
j_call: TRBJ1-5
cdr3_aa: CASRLNQPQHF
cdr3_nt: TGTGCCAGCCGTTTAAATCAGCCCCAGCATTTT

d_call: NA
clone_size: few
v_call: TRBV7-9
j_call: TRBJ2-3
cdr3_aa: CASSLREGGTDTQYF
cdr3_nt: TGTGCCAGCAGCTTGCGGGAAGGGGGCACAGATACGCAGTATTTT

d_call: NA
clone_size: many
v_call: TRBV19
j_call: TRBJ1-1
cdr3_aa: CASSINRHTEAFF
cdr3_nt: TGTGCCAGTAGTATAAACAGACACACTGAAGCTTTCTTT

d_call: TRBD1
clone_size: few
v_call: TRBV6-6
j_call: TRBJ1-2
cdr3_aa: CASSSKGQGAYGYTF
cdr3_nt: TGTGCCAGCAGCTCCAAGGGACAGGGGGCCTATGGCTACACCTTC

d_call: TRBD1
clone_size: NA
v_call: TRBV7-9
j_call: TRBJ1-6
cdr3_aa: CASSQGQGAPGNSPLHF
cdr3_nt: TGCGCCAGCAGCCAAGGACAGGGAGCGCCGGGTAATTCACCCCTCCACTTT

d_call: TRBD1
clone_size: many
v_call: TRBV12-3/TRBV12-4
j_call: TRBJ1-5
cdr3_aa: CASSSDRVRQPQHF
cdr3_nt: TGTGCCAGCAGTTCCGACAGGGTTCGTCAGCCCCAGCATTTT

d_call: NA
clone_size: many
v_call: TRBV6-1
j_call: TRBJ1-6
cdr3_aa: CASSVDTWDSPLHF
cdr3_nt: TGTGCCAGCAGTGTTGATACCTGGGATTCACCCCTCCACTTT

d_call: NA
clone_size: NA
v_call: TRBV5-6
j_call: TRBJ1-5
cdr3_aa: CASSLYAGEGNQPQHF
cdr3_nt: TGTGCCAGCAGCTTGTACGCAGGGGAGGGCAATCAGCCCCAGCATTTT

d_call: TRBD2
clone_size: many
v_call: TRBV19
j_call: TRBJ2-2
cdr3_aa: CASSGVSGTAGELFF
cdr3_nt: TGTGCCAGTAGTGGGGTCAGCGGGACCGCCGGGGAGCTGTTTTTT

d_call: NA
clone_size: many
v_call: TRBV9
j_call: TRBJ1-2
cdr3_aa: CASSARHSRDQFVYGYTF
cdr3_nt: TGTGCCAGCAGCGCTCGGCACTCTCGGGACCAGTTCGTCTATGGCTACACCTTC

d_call: NA
clone_size: NA
v_call: TRBV6-5
j_call: TRBJ1-1
cdr3_aa: CASSYSWVSGRNTEAFF
cdr3_nt: TGTGCCAGCAGTTACTCTTGGGTCTCAGGTAGGAACACTGAAGCTTTCTTT

d_call: NA
clone_size: NA
v_call: TRBV24-1
j_call: TRBJ2-5
cdr3_aa: CATRDRLQETQYF
cdr3_nt: TGTGCCACCAGAGACAGGCTCCAAGAGACCCAGTACTTC

d_call: NA
clone_size: few
v_call: TRBV24-1
j_call: TRBJ1-1
cdr3_aa: CASSGRLQGVDTEAFF
cdr3_nt: TGTGCCAGCAGTGGGCGTTTACAGGGTGTGGACACTGAAGCTTTCTTT

d_call: TRBD1
clone_size: NA
v_call: TRBV7-2
j_call: TRBJ2-7
cdr3_aa: CASGGTGFTYEQYF
cdr3_nt: TGTGCCAGCGGCGGGACAGGGTTTACCTACGAGCAGTACTTC

d_call: NA
clone_size: many
v_call: TRBV29-1
j_call: TRBJ1-2
cdr3_aa: CSVRLSELGYTF
cdr3_nt: TGCAGCGTTCGACTCTCAGAGTTAGGCTACACCTTC

d_call: NA
clone_size: NA
v_call: TRBV7-8
j_call: TRBJ1-5
cdr3_aa: CASSQDRKDHRNQPQHF
cdr3_nt: TGTGCCAGCAGCCAAGATCGGAAGGATCACCGTAATCAGCCCCAGCATTTT

d_call: NA
clone_size: many
v_call: TRBV7-9
j_call: TRBJ2-7
cdr3_aa: CASSSGAMSEQYF
cdr3_nt: TGTGCCAGCAGCTCAGGAGCCATGTCCGAGCAGTACTTC

d_call: TRBD1
clone_size: NA
v_call: TRBV10-3
j_call: TRBJ2-1
cdr3_aa: CAIPTVRGQGSDEQFF
cdr3_nt: TGTGCCATCCCGACGGTGCGCGGACAGGGGAGCGATGAGCAGTTCTTC

d_call: TRBD2
clone_size: many
v_call: TRBV7-9
j_call: TRBJ2-5
cdr3_aa: CASSKGLAGGVGETQYF
cdr3_nt: TGTGCCAGCAGCAAGGGACTAGCGGGGGGGGTCGGCGAGACCCAGTACTTC

d_call: TRBD1
clone_size: NA
v_call: TRBV7-6
j_call: TRBJ2-6
cdr3_aa: CASSSFRDRELSSGANVLTF
cdr3_nt: TGTGCCAGCAGCTCATTCCGGGACAGAGAGCTAAGCTCTGGGGCCAACGTCCTGACTTTC

d_call: TRBD2
clone_size: NA
v_call: TRBV20-1
j_call: TRBJ2-5
cdr3_aa: CSAFSGRAGLETQYF
cdr3_nt: TGCAGTGCTTTTAGCGGGAGGGCCGGTTTGGAGACCCAGTACTTC

d_call: TRBD1
clone_size: many
v_call: TRBV15
j_call: TRBJ1-1
cdr3_aa: CATAGTDLKGEAFF
cdr3_nt: TGTGCCACCGCCGGGACAGATCTTAAGGGTGAAGCTTTCTTT

d_call: NA
clone_size: NA
v_call: TRBV2
j_call: TRBJ2-3
cdr3_aa: CASGGFETDTQYF
cdr3_nt: TGTGCCAGCGGGGGGTTTGAGACAGATACGCAGTATTTT

d_call: NA
clone_size: NA
v_call: TRBV20-1
j_call: TRBJ1-5
cdr3_aa: CSATPQDNYSNQPQHF
cdr3_nt: TGCAGTGCCACCCCACAGGACAACTATAGCAATCAGCCCCAGCATTTT

d_call: TRBD2
clone_size: few
v_call: TRBV9
j_call: TRBJ2-2
cdr3_aa: CASSAPGLGASGELFF
cdr3_nt: TGTGCCAGCAGCGCCCCGGGACTAGGAGCTTCCGGGGAGCTGTTTTTT

d_call: TRBD1
clone_size: NA
v_call: TRBV7-2
j_call: TRBJ1-4
cdr3_aa: CASSPRQGLPEKLFF
cdr3_nt: TGTGCCAGCAGCCCCCGACAGGGCTTGCCTGAAAAACTGTTTTTT